Presented here are 12 T cell receptor beta chains from one specimen sequenced in a study of OX40 agonist ivuxolimab in advanced cancers. Some clones are missing from TCRdb's copy, which holds only in-frame ones; the method was immunoSEQ multiplex PCR. The sample holds about 20,000 clones, roughly three quarters seen once. The sequencing used CD4+ or CD8+ T cells sorted from blood, collected in a trial of the OX40 agonist ivuxolimab. The receptor source for this set is an adult with an advanced solid tumor such as melanoma, head and neck, liver or kidney cancer.

The rearrangement uses TRBV12-5 and TRBJ2-7; a weak D match, TRBD1 (5 bases). Germline V gene lookup returns CDR1 LGHNT and CDR2 FRNRAP. Trimming removed 5 bases from V and 1 base from J, with 21 bases in between. The CDR3 contains 17 residues. CDR3 nucleotide sequence: TGTGCTAGTGGTACACGCTCTCACAGGCCCCTTTCCTACGAGCAGTACTTC. Translating gives CASGTRSHRPLSYEQYF.

The chain has TRBV7-9 and TRBJ2-2; the D gene is possibly TRBD2 (7 bases). This CDR3 is 16 amino acids long. V lost 4 bases to trimming and J lost 4 bases, with 16 bases between them. Germline-derived CDR1 and CDR2 are SEHNR and FQNEAQ (reference sequence). The CDR3 reads CASSSRVGGATGELFF. CDR3 DNA sequence: TGTGCCAGCAGCTCCCGGGTTGGGGGGGCCACCGGGGAGCTGTTTTTT.

The rearrangement joins TRBV7-8 to TRBJ2-7; no reliable D call. Germline V gene data show CDR1 as SGHVS and CDR2 as FQNEAQ. The V end lost 0 bases, the J end lost 3 bases, and 12 bases lay between the germline ends. The length of the CDR3 is 15 residues. CDR3 region: CASSLAVGFGYEQYF. Here the CDR3 DNA reads TGTGCCAGCAGCTTAGCGGTAGGGTTTGGCTACGAGCAGTACTTC.

The sample holds a few counts of this clone. At one boundary the junction diverges from the germline segment, which might be a read error. This chain uses TRBV5-4 with TRBJ1-1, with D possibly matching TRBD1 (6 bases). The CDR3 length is 16 residues. The germline V gene encodes CDR1 SGHNT and CDR2 YYREEE (reference sequence). For the CDR3, the DNA is TGTGCCAGCAGCTTGGCCCGGGGGGGGCTGAACGCTGAAGCTTTCTTT. It encodes CASSLARGGLNAEAFF.

The gene calls are TRBV11-3 and TRBJ2-7; 12 nucleotides align to TRBD2. The CDR3 has 15 residues. V lost 4 bases to trimming and J lost 3 bases; unmatched junction nucleotides: 4. In germline, CDR1 is SGHNT, CDR2 YENEEA. CDR3 sequence reads: CASSSTTSGSYEQYF. The CDR3 DNA follows: TGTGCCAGCAGCTCGACGACTAGCGGGAGCTACGAGCAGTACTTC.

This clone appeared a few times. The rearrangement uses TRBV11-2 and TRBJ2-7; tentatively, D is TRBD1 or TRBD2 (5 bases each). The length of the CDR3 is 15 residues. Trimming shortened V by 6 bases and J by 3 bases, and 18 bases separated the two germline ends. Germline lookup yields CDR1 SGHAT and CDR2 FQNNGV. CDR3 loop: CASRSGQGVFYEQYF. DNA of the CDR3: TGTGCCAGCAGGAGTGGGCAGGGAGTGTTCTACGAGCAGTACTTC.

The rearrangement joins TRBV5-1 to TRBJ2-5, with TRBD1 as a possible D gene (5 bases). With 0 bases removed from V and 3 bases from J, the gap between germline ends came to 12 bases. CDR1 SGHRS and CDR2 YFSETQ come from the germline V gene. CDR3 length: 15 amino acids. CDR3 protein: CASSLEGEIEETQYF. Written as DNA, the CDR3 is TGCGCCAGCAGCTTGGAAGGGGAAATAGAAGAGACCCAGTACTTC.

The chain has TRBV9 and TRBJ2-7, with TRBD1 identical over 7 bases. V trimming: 0 bases; J trimming: 5 bases; junction bases outside the gene matches: 5. This CDR3 spans 14 amino acids. The germline CDR1 and CDR2 sequences are SGDLS and YYNGEE. The CDR3 sequence: CASSVGGGRDEQYF. CDR3 nucleotides: TGTGCCAGCAGCGTAGGAGGGGGCCGCGACGAGCAGTACTTC.

There are a few counts of this clone. The gene calls are TRBV18 and TRBJ2-5, with D uncertain. CDR1 and CDR2 (germline): KGHSH, LQKENI. Trimming removed 7 bases at V and 1 base at J, with 10 bases between. CDR3 size: 13 residues. CDR3 protein: CASFLDGQETQYF. In DNA, the CDR3 is TGTGCCAGCTTCCTGGACGGCCAAGAGACCCAGTACTTC.

V usage is TRBV25-1 and J usage is TRBJ2-7, with a weak D call TRBD1 (5 bases). This CDR3 has 12 amino acids. Trimming left V 6 bases short and J 3 bases short, with 9 bases between. Germline V gives CDR1 MGHDK, CDR2 SYGVNS. The CDR3 region is CASSHDSYEQYF. The CDR3 region has the DNA TGTGCCAGCAGCCACGACAGCTACGAGCAGTACTTC.

This chain joins TRBV6-5 and TRBJ2-1; D could derive from TRBD1 or TRBD2 (5 bases each). The ends were cut back, 0 bases at V and 8 bases at J, with 5 bases in the middle. Germline values: CDR1 MNHEY, CDR2 SVGAGI. The length of the CDR3 is 12 residues. Here the CDR3 reads CASSYSGDEQFF. The CDR3 DNA follows: TGTGCCAGCAGTTACTCGGGGGATGAGCAGTTCTTC.

The chain has TRBV29-1 and TRBJ1-2; weak D call: TRBD1 (5 bases). With 0 bases removed from V and 6 bases from J, the gap between germline ends came to 11 bases. Germline V gene sequence: CDR1 SQVTM, CDR2 ANQGSEA. This CDR3 region has 13 residues. The CDR3: CSVEDDPRDGYTF. In DNA, the CDR3 is TGCAGCGTTGAAGATGACCCCAGGGATGGCTACACCTTC.